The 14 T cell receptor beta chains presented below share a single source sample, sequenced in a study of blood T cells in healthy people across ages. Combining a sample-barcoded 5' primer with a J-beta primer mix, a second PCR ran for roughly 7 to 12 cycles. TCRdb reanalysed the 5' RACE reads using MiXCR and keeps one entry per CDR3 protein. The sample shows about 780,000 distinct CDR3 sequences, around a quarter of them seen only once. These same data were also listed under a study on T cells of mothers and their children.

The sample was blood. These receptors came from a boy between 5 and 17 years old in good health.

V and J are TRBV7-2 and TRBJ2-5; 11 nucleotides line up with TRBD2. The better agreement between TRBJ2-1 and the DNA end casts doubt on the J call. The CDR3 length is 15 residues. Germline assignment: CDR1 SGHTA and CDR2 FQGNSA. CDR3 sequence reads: CASSFLAGGLAGQFF. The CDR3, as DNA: TGTGCCAGCAGCTTCTTAGCGGGGGGGCTGGCCGGGCAGTTCTTC.

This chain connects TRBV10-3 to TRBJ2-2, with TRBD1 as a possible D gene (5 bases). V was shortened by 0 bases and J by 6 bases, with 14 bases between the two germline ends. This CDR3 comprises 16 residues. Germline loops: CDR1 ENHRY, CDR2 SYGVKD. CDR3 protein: CAISESAGSFAGELFF. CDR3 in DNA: TGTGCCATCAGTGAGTCGGCAGGGTCATTCGCCGGGGAGCTGTTTTTT.

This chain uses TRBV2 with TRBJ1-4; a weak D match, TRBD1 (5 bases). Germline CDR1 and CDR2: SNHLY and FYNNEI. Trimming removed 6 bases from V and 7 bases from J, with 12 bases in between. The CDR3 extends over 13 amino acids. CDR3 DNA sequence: TGTGCCAGCAGGGGGCAGGGAGGTGAAAAACTGTTTTTT. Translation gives CASRGQGGEKLFF.

CDR3 residues: CSATGTSVERYF. The CDR3 DNA is TGCAGTGCCACCGGGACTAGCGTCGAGCGGTACTTC. This chain connects TRBV20-1 to TRBJ2-5; 10 positions match TRBD2. The CDR3 runs to 12 residues. The germline gives CDR1 DFQATT, CDR2 SNEGSKA (reference sequence). V was pared by 6 bases and J by 13 bases, with 11 bases of the junction left unmatched.

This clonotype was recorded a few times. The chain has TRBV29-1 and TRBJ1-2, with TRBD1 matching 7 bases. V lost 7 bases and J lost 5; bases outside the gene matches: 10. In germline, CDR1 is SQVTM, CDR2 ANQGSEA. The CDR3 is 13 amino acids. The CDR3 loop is CSARQGAEYGYTF. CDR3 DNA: TGCAGCGCAAGACAGGGTGCGGAATATGGCTACACCTTC.

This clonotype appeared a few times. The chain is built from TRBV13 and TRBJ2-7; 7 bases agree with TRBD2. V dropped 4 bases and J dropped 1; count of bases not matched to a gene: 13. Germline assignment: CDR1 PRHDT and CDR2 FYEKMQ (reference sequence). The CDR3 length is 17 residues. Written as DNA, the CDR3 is TGTGCCAGCAGCTCCGCGGCTAGCGGATATGAATCCTACGAGCAGTACTTC. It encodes CASSSAASGYESYEQYF.

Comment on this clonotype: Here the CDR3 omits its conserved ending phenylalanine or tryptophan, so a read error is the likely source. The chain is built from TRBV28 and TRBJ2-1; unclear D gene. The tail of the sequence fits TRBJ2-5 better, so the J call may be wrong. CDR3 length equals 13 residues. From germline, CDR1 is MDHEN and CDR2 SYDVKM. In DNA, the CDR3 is TGTGCCAGCAGACTGACCTCGAGCGAGACCCAGTACCTC. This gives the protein CASRLTSSETQYL.

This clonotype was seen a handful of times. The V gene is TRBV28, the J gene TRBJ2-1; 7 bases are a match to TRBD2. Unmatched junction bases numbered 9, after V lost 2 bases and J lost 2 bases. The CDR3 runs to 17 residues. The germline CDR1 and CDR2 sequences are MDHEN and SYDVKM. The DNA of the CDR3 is TGTGCCAGCAGTTTAAGGGGAGGGCTAGCGGCCTACAATGAGCAGTTCTTC. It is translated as CASSLRGGLAAYNEQFF. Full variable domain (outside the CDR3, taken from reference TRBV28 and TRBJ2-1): DVKVTQSSRYLVKRTGEKVFLECVQDMDHENMFWYRQDPGLGLRLIYFSYDVKMKEKGDIPEGYSVSREKKERFSLILESASTNQTSMYLCASSLRGGLAAYNEQFFGPGTRLTVL.

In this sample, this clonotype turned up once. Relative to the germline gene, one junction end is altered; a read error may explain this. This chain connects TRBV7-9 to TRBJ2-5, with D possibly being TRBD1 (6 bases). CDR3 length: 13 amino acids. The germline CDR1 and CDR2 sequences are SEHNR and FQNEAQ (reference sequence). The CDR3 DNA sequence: TGTGCCAGCAGCTGGGACAACCAAGAGATCCAGTACTTC. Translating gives CASSWDNQEIQYF. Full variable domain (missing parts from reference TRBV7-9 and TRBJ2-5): DTGVSQNPRHKITKRGQNVTFRCDPISEHNRLYWYRQTLGQGPEFLTYFQNEAQLEKSRLLSDRFSAERPKGSFSTLEIQRTEQGDSAMYLCASSWDNQEIQYFGPGTRLLVL.

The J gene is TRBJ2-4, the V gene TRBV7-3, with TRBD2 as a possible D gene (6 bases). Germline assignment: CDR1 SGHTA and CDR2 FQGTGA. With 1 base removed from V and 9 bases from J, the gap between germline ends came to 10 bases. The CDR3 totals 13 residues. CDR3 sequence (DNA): TGTGCCAGCAGCTTAAGCGGGCGGGGCATTCAGTACTTC. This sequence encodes CASSLSGRGIQYF. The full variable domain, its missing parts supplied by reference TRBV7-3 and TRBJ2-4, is GAGVSQTPSNKVTEKGKYVELRCDPISGHTALYWYRQSLGQGPEFLIYFQGTGAADDSGLPNDRFFAVRPEGSVSTLKIQRTERGDSAVYLCASSLSGRGIQYFGAGTRLSVL.

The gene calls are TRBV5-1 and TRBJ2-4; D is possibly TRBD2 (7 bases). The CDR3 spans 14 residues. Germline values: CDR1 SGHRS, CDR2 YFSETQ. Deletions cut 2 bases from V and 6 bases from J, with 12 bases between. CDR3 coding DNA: TGCGCCAGCAGCTTCGGGGGGCTCTCAAACATTCAGTACTTC. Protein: CASSFGGLSNIQYF.

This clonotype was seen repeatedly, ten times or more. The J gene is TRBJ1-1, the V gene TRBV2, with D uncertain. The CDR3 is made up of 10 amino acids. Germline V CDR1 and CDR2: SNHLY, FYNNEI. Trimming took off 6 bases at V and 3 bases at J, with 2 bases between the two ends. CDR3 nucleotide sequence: TGTGCCAGCAGATACACTGAAGCTTTCTTT. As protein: CASRYTEAFF. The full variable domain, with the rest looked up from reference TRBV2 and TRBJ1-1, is EPEVTQTPSHQVTQMGQEVILRCVPISNHLYFYWYRQILGQKVEFLVSFYNNEISEKSEIFDDQFSVERPDGSNFTLKIRSTKLEDSAMYFCASRYTEAFFGQGTRLTVV.

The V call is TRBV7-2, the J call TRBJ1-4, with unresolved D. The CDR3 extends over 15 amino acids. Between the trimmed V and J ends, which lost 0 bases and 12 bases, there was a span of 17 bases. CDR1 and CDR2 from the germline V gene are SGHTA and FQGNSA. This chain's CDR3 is CASSLATGRRTELFF. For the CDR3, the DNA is TGTGCCAGCAGCTTAGCGACCGGGAGGCGGACGGAACTGTTTTTT.

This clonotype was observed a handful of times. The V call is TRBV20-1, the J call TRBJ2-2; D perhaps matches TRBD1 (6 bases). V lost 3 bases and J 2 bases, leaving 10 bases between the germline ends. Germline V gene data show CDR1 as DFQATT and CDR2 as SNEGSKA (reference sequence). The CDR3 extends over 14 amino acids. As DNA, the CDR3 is TGCAGTGCTAGGACAGGTCATAACACCGGGGAGCTGTTTTTT. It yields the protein CSARTGHNTGELFF.